Below are 21 T cell receptor beta chains sequenced from a single sample in a study of cytomegalovirus exposure and HLA in healthy donors. Researchers ran the PCR with 60 Vbeta and 13 Jbeta primers. Libraries were prepared by immunoSEQ multiplex PCR; TCRdb keeps only in-frame clonotypes and omits some of them. The repertoire holds approximately 140,000 clones, with 80% as singletons. Sequenced sample: PBMCs. The receptor source for this set is a male donor in good health and CMV-seronegative.

The chain uses TRBV5-6 and TRBJ2-2, with D uncertain. CDR1 SGHDT and CDR2 YYEEEE come from the germline V gene. V lost 3 bases, J lost 7 bases, and 13 bases lay in between. The CDR3 is 14 amino acids. The CDR3 spells CASSSNRGVGELFF. CDR3 bases: TGTGCCAGCAGCTCCAATCGTGGAGTCGGGGAGCTGTTTTTT.

V is TRBV30 and J is TRBJ1-2, with a possible D match to TRBD1 (5 bases). This CDR3 contains 14 residues. V shed 4 bases and J shed 0 bases, with 12 bases lying between them. Germline V gene data show CDR1 as GTSNPN and CDR2 as SVGIG (reference sequence). CDR3 DNA: TGTGCCTGGACCTTGGGGCCCTCTAACTATGGCTACACCTTC. Translated: CAWTLGPSNYGYTF.

The table lists this clone with a count of one. This chain uses TRBV7-9 with TRBJ2-7; 7 nucleotides agree with TRBD1. In germline, CDR1 is SEHNR, CDR2 FQNEAQ (reference sequence). V trimming: 5 bases; J trimming: 9 bases; junction bases outside the gene matches: 22. This CDR3 is built from 17 residues. The CDR3 DNA sequence: TGTGCCAGCAGCCCTACGTCTGGGGACAGTGCTTCCTCCGGGCAGTACTTC. It codes for CASSPTSGDSASSGQYF. Complete variable domain (other parts from reference TRBV7-9 and TRBJ2-7): DTGVSQNPRHKITKRGQNVTFRCDPISEHNRLYWYRQTLGQGPEFLTYFQNEAQLEKSRLLSDRFSAERPKGSFSTLEIQRTEQGDSAMYLCASSPTSGDSASSGQYFGPGTRLTVT.

This sequence joins TRBV5-1 and TRBJ1-1; D call uncertain. The germline CDR1 and CDR2 sequences are SGHRS and YFSETQ. The CDR3 runs 14 residues. V was shortened by 2 bases and J by 6 bases, with 14 bases between the two germline ends. In nucleotides, the CDR3 is TGCGCCAGCAGCTTCGGAGAGGGAGTATCTGAAGCTTTCTTT. This encodes CASSFGEGVSEAFF.

The V gene is TRBV11-1, the J gene TRBJ2-1; TRBD1 is a possible D gene (5 bases). The CDR3 sequence is 16 residues long. Germline lookup yields CDR1 SGHAT and CDR2 FQDESV (reference sequence). Between the trimmed V and J ends, which lost 3 bases and 4 bases, there was a span of 16 bases. In DNA form, the CDR3 reads TGTGCCAGCAGCTTGTTTCAGGGCCTAAGATACAATGAGCAGTTCTTC. As protein: CASSLFQGLRYNEQFF.

The rearrangement joins TRBV30 to TRBJ1-1; weak D call: TRBD1 (5 bases). Germline V lookup: CDR1 GTSNPN, CDR2 SVGIG (reference sequence). V lost 0 bases and J lost 9, with 8 bases in between. The CDR3 runs to 11 residues. CDR3: CAWSVRGKAFF. In nucleotides, the CDR3 is TGTGCCTGGAGTGTAAGGGGAAAAGCTTTCTTT.

The chain is built from TRBV5-4 and TRBJ1-1; 9 bases fit TRBD1. Per germline, CDR1 SGHNT and CDR2 YYREEE (reference sequence). This CDR3 has 15 residues. With V trimmed by 3 bases and J by 4 bases, 7 bases remained unmatched. This CDR3 reads CASSSRLDRGTEAFF. CDR3 DNA sequence: TGTGCCAGCAGCTCCCGGTTGGACAGGGGCACTGAAGCTTTCTTT.

The chain combines TRBV7-2 with TRBJ2-3; D gene uncertain. This CDR3 is built from 13 residues. The V end was cut by 5 bases, the J end by 0 bases, with 6 bases between. The V gene's germline CDR1 is SGHTA and CDR2 FQGNSA. The CDR3 coding sequence is TGTGCCAGCAGCCCCTTGAGCACAGATACGCAGTATTTT. Translating gives CASSPLSTDTQYF.

There are a few counts of this clone. This sequence joins TRBV5-4 and TRBJ1-2, with 9 bases identical to TRBD1. The CDR3 sequence is 14 residues long. Germline CDR1 reads SGHNT; CDR2 reads YYREEE (reference sequence). V shed 5 bases and J 2 bases; nucleotides not matched to a gene: 4. The CDR3 protein is CASRSGTGNYGYTF. In nucleotides, the CDR3 is TGTGCCAGCAGGTCCGGGACAGGGAACTATGGCTACACCTTC.

V is TRBV29-1 and J is TRBJ2-5; possible D gene TRBD1, 5 bases. From germline, CDR1 is SQVTM and CDR2 ANQGSEA. V lost 4 bases to trimming and J lost 1 base, with 7 bases between them. The CDR3 extends over 12 amino acids. CDR3 in DNA: TGCAGCGTTGGAACAGGCCAAGAGACCCAGTACTTC. Translating it yields CSVGTGQETQYF.

The chain links TRBV7-2 to TRBJ1-1; D remains unclear. The CDR3 consists of 12 residues. Germline V gene data show CDR1 as SGHTA and CDR2 as FQGNSA. Trimming shortened V by 5 bases and J by 9 bases, and 13 bases separated the two germline ends. The CDR3 region is CASSLMSGKAFF. The CDR3 DNA follows: TGTGCCAGCAGCCTAATGTCGGGTAAAGCTTTCTTT.

This chain joins TRBV5-4 and TRBJ2-7, with a possible D match to TRBD2 (6 bases). From germline, CDR1 is SGHNT and CDR2 YYREEE (reference sequence). The CDR3 runs 15 residues. V dropped 0 bases and J dropped 2 bases, with 12 bases sitting between them. The CDR3, as DNA: TGTGCCAGCAGCTTGGCCGGGACTTCGGCCTACGAGCAGTACTTC. Amino acid sequence: CASSLAGTSAYEQYF.

This clone was recorded a few times. The V call is TRBV6-6, the J call TRBJ2-7; D is ambiguous. The germline gives CDR1 MNHNY, CDR2 SVGAGI (reference sequence). V was clipped by 6 bases and J by 6 bases, with 9 bases between them. There are 11 residues in the CDR3. Here the CDR3 DNA reads TGTGCCAGCAGAGCGTCGGGCGAGCAGTACTTC. It encodes CASRASGEQYF.

This clone has only one observation. The V gene is TRBV15, the J gene TRBJ2-5, with D tentatively TRBD2 (7 bases). V was shortened by 5 bases and J by 4 bases, with 14 bases between the two germline ends. There are 14 residues in the CDR3. Germline CDR1 and CDR2: LNHNV and YYDKDF (reference sequence). CDR3 coding DNA: TGTGCCACCAGCGGGGGAGGGGGGAGAGAGACCCAGTACTTC. Residues: CATSGGGGRETQYF.

V gene TRBV28 combines with J gene TRBJ1-2; 9 bases are a match to TRBD1. Trimming took 6 bases from V and 4 from J; bases not matched to a gene: 6. CDR1 and CDR2 (germline): MDHEN, SYDVKM. CDR3 length equals 14 residues. The CDR3 coding sequence is TGTGCCAGCAGCACTACAGGGGGCTTCTATGGCTACACCTTC. Its translation: CASSTTGGFYGYTF.

The rearrangement joins TRBV4-2 to TRBJ2-7; 8 bases agree with TRBD2. The germline CDR1 and CDR2 sequences are LGHNA and YNFKEQ. V was pared by 1 base and J by 6 bases, with 11 bases of the junction left unmatched. The CDR3 covers 16 residues. CDR3 loop: CASSQGGGGGPSEQYF. DNA of the CDR3: TGTGCCAGCAGCCAAGGGGGTGGCGGGGGGCCCTCCGAGCAGTACTTC.

This clone was seen a handful of times. V usage is TRBV19 and J usage is TRBJ1-3; D may be TRBD1 (5 bases). The ends were cut back, 6 bases at V and 0 bases at J, with 12 bases in the middle. The germline CDR1 and CDR2 sequences are LNHDA and SQIVND (reference sequence). The CDR3 has 15 residues. The CDR3 bases are TGTGCCAGTAGACGAATCACAGGCTCTGGAAACACCATATATTTT. The encoded protein is CASRRITGSGNTIYF.

This clone came up a few times. This sequence joins TRBV7-9 and TRBJ2-3, with D maybe TRBD2 (6 bases). Germline V gene sequence: CDR1 SEHNR, CDR2 FQNEAQ (reference sequence). The CDR3 has 16 amino acids. Trimming took 1 base from V and 2 from J, leaving 13 bases between them. CDR3 loop: CASSLGRGVDTDTQYF. The CDR3 DNA reads as TGTGCCAGCAGCTTAGGTCGCGGGGTTGACACAGATACGCAGTATTTT.

The V and J genes are TRBV29-1 and TRBJ1-2; D not certain. Per the germline V gene, CDR1 is SQVTM and CDR2 is ANQGSEA. V was shortened by 4 bases and J by 6 bases, with 9 bases between the two germline ends. This CDR3 contains 11 residues. Written as DNA, the CDR3 is TGCAGCGTTGTGGGGAGGCATGGCTACACCTTC. Protein sequence: CSVVGRHGYTF.

The CDR3 sequence: CASSYPGQGRETQYF. In nucleotides, the CDR3 is TGTGCCAGCAGTTACCCGGGACAGGGGAGGGAGACCCAGTACTTC. This sequence joins TRBV6-6 and TRBJ2-5; 10 bases are shared with TRBD1. The V gene end was trimmed by 2 bases and the J gene end by 5 bases; junction bases not matched to a gene: 5. The CDR3 runs to 15 residues. CDR1 and CDR2 from the germline V gene are MNHNY and SVGAGI (reference sequence).

This chain links TRBV4-1 with TRBJ1-4, with 7 bases aligning to TRBD1. Germline V gives CDR1 MGHRA, CDR2 YSYEKL. V dropped 6 bases and J dropped 4; count of bases not matched to a gene: 8. CDR3 length: 15 residues. In nucleotides, the CDR3 is TGCGCCAGCAGTGTAATACAGGGGTTTAATGAAAAACTGTTTTTT. Translating it yields CASSVIQGFNEKLFF.